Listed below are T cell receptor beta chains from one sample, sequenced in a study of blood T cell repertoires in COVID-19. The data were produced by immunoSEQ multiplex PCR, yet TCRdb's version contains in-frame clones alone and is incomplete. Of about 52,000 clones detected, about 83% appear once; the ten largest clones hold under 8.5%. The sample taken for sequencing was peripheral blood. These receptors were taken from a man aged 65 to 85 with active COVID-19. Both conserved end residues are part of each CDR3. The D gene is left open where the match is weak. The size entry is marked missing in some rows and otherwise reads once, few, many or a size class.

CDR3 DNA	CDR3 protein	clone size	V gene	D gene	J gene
TGTGCCAGCAGCCGACAGGGGGCGGTAGGCTACACCTTC	CASSRQGAVGYTF	NA	TRBV27	TRBD1	TRBJ1-2
TGTGCCAGCAGCCAAAGTGCTGCGGAAAAACTGTTTTTT	CASSQSAAEKLFF	once	TRBV11-1	NA	TRBJ1-4
TGTGCCAGCAGCCCGGGACTAGTATCCGGGGAGCTGTTTTTT	CASSPGLVSGELFF	NA	TRBV6-5	TRBD2	TRBJ2-2
TGCGCCAGCAGCCGGACCGGGACAGGGGGAGGGTATGGCTACACCTTC	CASSRTGTGGGYGYTF	NA	TRBV4-3	TRBD1	TRBJ1-2
TGTGCCAGCAGCCCCTACAGGGGAACGAACACCGGGGAGCTGTTTTTT	CASSPYRGTNTGELFF	few	TRBV7-2	TRBD1	TRBJ2-2
TGTGCCAGCAGTTTGGAGGGGGCACAGCCCCAGCATTTT	CASSLEGAQPQHF	few	TRBV12-3/TRBV12-4	TRBD1	TRBJ1-5
TGCGCCAGCAGCCAATCGTGGGCCACTAATGAAAAACTGTTTTTT	CASSQSWATNEKLFF	NA	TRBV4-1	NA	TRBJ1-4
TGTGCCAGCAGCTTGGGACAGGGATTTTCAGATACGCAGTATTTT	CASSLGQGFSDTQYF	NA	TRBV11-3	TRBD1	TRBJ2-3
TGTGCCAGCAGTGAAGCAGGGGGACATAGCATGAACACTGAAGCTTTCTTT	CASSEAGGHSMNTEAFF	NA	TRBV2	NA	TRBJ1-1
TGTGCCAGCAGCTTAATTAGGCCTCGGAGCTCTGGAAACACCATATATTTT	CASSLIRPRSSGNTIYF	once	TRBV11-2	NA	TRBJ1-3
TGTGCCGGGATAAGAGGACAGATTAACACTGAAGCTTTCTTT	CAGIRGQINTEAFF	NA	TRBV30	NA	TRBJ1-1
TGTGCCAGCAGCGGGGGACAGGGGATCGGACTCGAGCAGTACTTC	CASSGGQGIGLEQYF	NA	TRBV9	TRBD1	TRBJ2-7